These 25 T cell receptor beta chains originate from one sample sequenced in a study of blood T cell repertoires in COVID-19. Only in-frame clones appear in the TCRdb table, and some are missing; sequencing was by immunoSEQ multiplex PCR. The table includes roughly 110,000 clones, under 90% detected once. Material for sequencing was peripheral blood. Receptor source: a woman in her sixties or seventies with acute or convalescent COVID-19.

This sequence joins TRBV4-2 and TRBJ1-6; the D is unclear. CDR1 LGHNA and CDR2 YNFKEQ come from the germline V gene. The CDR3 covers 14 residues. Trimming stripped 4 bases from V and 5 bases from J, with 9 bases between. This CDR3 reads CASSPTVNNSPLHF. The CDR3 DNA sequence: TGTGCCAGCAGCCCTACAGTCAATAATTCACCCCTCCACTTT.

This clone was seen a handful of times. The chain is built from TRBV9 and TRBJ2-3; 7 bases map to TRBD2. This CDR3 is built from 17 residues. Trimming at V came to 4 bases and at J to 5 bases, leaving 16 bases not matched to a gene. In germline, CDR1 is SGDLS, CDR2 YYNGEE. CDR3: CASSPLESGATGDTQYF. The CDR3 DNA is TGTGCCAGCAGCCCTCTGGAAAGCGGGGCGACTGGAGATACGCAGTATTTT.

J is TRBJ2-7 and V is TRBV2; tentatively, D is TRBD2 (5 bases). This CDR3 is built from 10 residues. V was clipped by 11 bases and J by 6 bases, with 11 bases between them. The V gene's germline CDR1 is SNHLY and CDR2 FYNNEI. The CDR3 DNA follows: TGTGCCTCTGCAAGCGGCGAGCAGTACTTC. This gives the protein CASASGEQYF. The whole variable domain, remainder taken from reference TRBV2 and TRBJ2-7, is EPEVTQTPSHQVTQMGQEVILRCVPISNHLYFYWYRQILGQKVEFLVSFYNNEISEKSEIFDDQFSVERPDGSNFTLKIRSTKLEDSAMYFCASASGEQYFGPGTRLTVT.

V gene TRBV29-1 combines with J gene TRBJ1-1, with a weak D call TRBD1 (5 bases). Germline assignment: CDR1 SQVTM and CDR2 ANQGSEA. Trimming stripped 5 bases from V and 3 bases from J, with 16 bases between. This CDR3 comprises 14 residues. CDR3 region: CSVFPPWGDTEAFF. The CDR3 region has the DNA TGCAGCGTTTTCCCCCCCTGGGGGGACACTGAAGCTTTCTTT.

The chain has TRBV27 and TRBJ2-1, with D tentatively TRBD1 (6 bases). Trimming removed 5 bases at V and 2 bases at J, with 10 bases between. CDR1 and CDR2 (germline): MNHEY, SMNVEV (reference sequence). This CDR3 contains 14 residues. CDR3: CASSVTGPYNEQFF. The CDR3 coding sequence is TGTGCCAGCAGTGTGACAGGACCCTACAATGAGCAGTTCTTC.

In this sample, this clone turned up a few times. The rearrangement joins TRBV10-3 to TRBJ2-7; 7 positions agree with TRBD1. The germline V gene has CDR1 ENHRY and CDR2 SYGVKD. There are 15 residues in the CDR3. The V and J ends lost 9 bases and 4 bases, in that order; junction bases with no gene match: 15. The CDR3 spells CAISGQEPPVYEQYF. As DNA, the CDR3 is TGTGCCATATCTGGACAGGAACCTCCAGTTTACGAGCAGTACTTC.

This chain links TRBV19 with TRBJ1-3; D might be TRBD1 (5 bases). The germline V gene has CDR1 LNHDA and CDR2 SQIVND (reference sequence). Trimming left V 5 bases short and J 2 bases short, with 13 bases between. This CDR3 contains 15 residues. The CDR3 sequence is CASSRQYQPGNTIYF. In nucleotides, the CDR3 is TGTGCCAGTAGTCGACAGTACCAACCTGGAAACACCATATATTTT. Looking up the rest from reference TRBV19 and TRBJ1-3 gives the full variable domain: DGGITQSPKYLFRKEGQNVTLSCEQNLNHDAMYWYRQDPGQGLRLIYYSQIVNDFQKGDIAEGYSVSREKKESFPLTVTSAQKNPTAFYLCASSRQYQPGNTIYFGEGSWLTVV.

The V gene is TRBV4-1, the J gene TRBJ2-1, with D possibly being TRBD2 (6 bases). V shed 4 bases and J shed 3 bases, with 13 bases lying between them. Germline V gives CDR1 MGHRA, CDR2 YSYEKL. CDR3 length: 15 amino acids. CDR3 DNA: TGCGCCAGCAGCCTGGGACTGGGAATCTACAATGAGCAGTTCTTC. Translation: CASSLGLGIYNEQFF.

The chain links TRBV9 to TRBJ2-7, with TRBD2 matching 7 bases. The CDR3 is made up of 14 amino acids. Losses at the gene ends were 5 bases for V and 2 bases for J; bases not matched to a gene: 7. CDR1 and CDR2 from the germline V gene are SGDLS and YYNGEE. The chain's CDR3 is CASSPSTSAYEQYF. The CDR3 region has the DNA TGTGCCAGCAGTCCAAGTACTAGCGCCTACGAGCAGTACTTC.

This chain uses TRBV27 with TRBJ1-4; D possibly corresponds to TRBD1 (5 bases). Trimming took off 3 bases at V and 6 bases at J, with 20 bases between the two ends. The CDR3 sequence is 17 residues long. Germline V gene data show CDR1 as MNHEY and CDR2 as SMNVEV (reference sequence). Here the CDR3 reads CASSFSSTTAGDEKLFF. CDR3 in DNA: TGTGCCAGCAGTTTCTCCTCGACGACAGCAGGTGATGAAAAACTGTTTTTT.

This clone was seen more than once but under ten times. V is TRBV9 and J is TRBJ2-5; 8 bases fit TRBD2. V dropped 0 bases and J dropped 3; count of bases not matched to a gene: 4. The CDR3 consists of 15 residues. The germline V gene encodes CDR1 SGDLS and CDR2 YYNGEE. Here the CDR3 reads CASSVAGGLEETQYF. The CDR3 DNA reads TGTGCCAGCAGCGTAGCGGGGGGGTTAGAAGAGACCCAGTACTTC. Complete variable domain (other parts from reference TRBV9 and TRBJ2-5): DSGVTQTPKHLITATGQRVTLRCSPRSGDLSVYWYQQSLDQGLQFLIQYYNGEERAKGNILERFSAQQFPDLHSELNLSSLELGDSALYFCASSVAGGLEETQYFGPGTRLLVL.

This sequence joins TRBV5-4 and TRBJ1-1; D gene ambiguous. This CDR3 is built from 15 residues. The V end lost 0 bases, the J end lost 2 bases, and 11 bases lay between the germline ends. CDR1 SGHNT and CDR2 YYREEE come from the germline V gene (reference sequence). Written as DNA, the CDR3 is TGTGCCAGCAGCTTGGAACTGTTTCCAAACACTGAAGCTTTCTTT. Translating it yields CASSLELFPNTEAFF.

DNA for the CDR3: TGTGCCATCAGTGGATCGGGACAGAGGAACACTGAAGCTTTCTTT. Translating it yields CAISGSGQRNTEAFF. This chain connects TRBV10-3 to TRBJ1-1, with TRBD1 matching over 7 bases. Trimming cost V 4 bases and J 1 base; bases outside gene matches: 6. Germline-derived CDR1 and CDR2 are ENHRY and SYGVKD. CDR3 length equals 15 residues.

The CDR3 nucleotides read TGTGCCAGTAGTATATGGGGGACAGGACGGAATGGAAACACCATATATTTT. Protein product: CASSIWGTGRNGNTIYF. J is TRBJ1-3 and V is TRBV19, with 8 bases matching TRBD1. The CDR3 runs 17 residues. V shed 2 bases and J 3 bases; nucleotides not matched to a gene: 9. Germline V lookup: CDR1 LNHDA, CDR2 SQIVND (reference sequence). Using reference TRBV19 and TRBJ1-3 for the parts outside the CDR3, the full variable domain is DGGITQSPKYLFRKEGQNVTLSCEQNLNHDAMYWYRQDPGQGLRLIYYSQIVNDFQKGDIAEGYSVSREKKESFPLTVTSAQKNPTAFYLCASSIWGTGRNGNTIYFGEGSWLTVV.

V and J are TRBV5-1 and TRBJ2-7, with a possible D match to TRBD2 (5 bases). This CDR3 is 14 amino acids long. The germline V and J ends were trimmed by 0 bases and 4 bases, with 11 bases remaining between them. Germline V gene sequence: CDR1 SGHRS, CDR2 YFSETQ. DNA for the CDR3: TGCGCCAGCAGCTTGGTCGGGGATCGATACGAGCAGTACTTC. Translating it yields CASSLVGDRYEQYF.

The J gene is TRBJ1-1, the V gene TRBV28, with D possibly being TRBD1 (5 bases). This CDR3 region has 14 residues. Germline lookup yields CDR1 MDHEN and CDR2 SYDVKM. Trimming stripped 7 bases from V and 1 base from J, with 13 bases between. This CDR3 is CASTGGIRNTEAFF. In DNA form, the CDR3 reads TGTGCCAGCACGGGGGGGATACGGAACACTGAAGCTTTCTTT.

The rearrangement uses TRBV18 and TRBJ1-5, with 9 bases aligning to TRBD1. Germline V lookup: CDR1 KGHSH, CDR2 LQKENI. CDR3 length: 15 residues. Trimming at V came to 3 bases and at J to 5 bases, leaving 5 bases not matched to a gene. CDR3 nucleotide sequence: TGTGCCAGCTCACCGGGACAGGGTAGGGATCAGCCCCAGCATTTT. Translation: CASSPGQGRDQPQHF. Filled out from reference TRBV18 and TRBJ1-5, the complete variable domain reads NAGVMQNPRHLVRRRGQEARLRCSPMKGHSHVYWYRQLPEEGLKFMVYLQKENIIDESGMPKERFSAEFPKEGPSILRIQQVVRGDSAAYFCASSPGQGRDQPQHFGDGTRLSIL.

This sequence joins TRBV4-1 and TRBJ2-5; 8 nucleotides match TRBD2. Looked up from germline, CDR1 is MGHRA and CDR2 is YSYEKL. This CDR3 contains 15 residues. V lost 4 bases and J lost 5; bases outside the gene matches: 9. The CDR3 reads CASSPGGGLMETQYF. The DNA for the CDR3 is TGCGCCAGCAGCCCCGGCGGGGGGTTGATGGAGACCCAGTACTTC.

J is TRBJ2-1 and V is TRBV11-2; 8 bases match TRBD2. The germline V gene has CDR1 SGHAT and CDR2 FQNNGV. The V and J ends lost 5 bases and 0 bases, in that order; junction bases with no gene match: 12. The CDR3 sequence is 18 residues long. As DNA, the CDR3 is TGTGCCAGCAGCCTTCTTCTACTAGCGGCCAGCTCCTACAATGAGCAGTTCTTC. This sequence encodes CASSLLLLAASSYNEQFF.

The chain links TRBV5-4 to TRBJ2-5; 8 bases are a match to TRBD2. From germline, CDR1 is SGHNT and CDR2 YYREEE (reference sequence). This CDR3 has 15 residues. J gave up 2 bases and V 1 base, and 4 bases lay outside the gene matches. DNA of the CDR3: TGTGCCAGCAGCTTGTCCGGGGGGGTTCAAGAGACCCAGTACTTC. Protein: CASSLSGGVQETQYF.

The CDR3 nucleotides read TGTGCCAGCAGCCAATCCCGACAGGGGGAGCTGTTTTTT. Translated, it gives CASSQSRQGELFF. The rearrangement links TRBV3-1 (or the pseudogene TRBV3-2) to TRBJ2-2; D may be TRBD1 (5 bases). The CDR3 loop spans 13 amino acids. CDR1 LGHDT and CDR2 YNNKEL come from the germline V gene (reference sequence). Trimming took 2 bases from V and 8 from J, leaving 9 bases between them.

The V gene is TRBV10-2, the J gene TRBJ1-3; 12 positions match TRBD1. Per germline, CDR1 WSHSY and CDR2 SAAADI. The V gene end was trimmed by 4 bases and the J gene end by 3 bases; junction bases not matched to a gene: 4. CDR3 size: 16 residues. CDR3 coding DNA: TGCGCCAGCAGTGCCGGGACAGGGGGCCTTGGAAACACCATATATTTT. This encodes CASSAGTGGLGNTIYF.

This clone showed up just once. The CDR3 DNA reads as TGTGCCAGCAGCCGCAGCGGGGGAGCCTCCTACAATGAGCAGTTCTTC. Translated, it gives CASSRSGGASYNEQFF. V usage is TRBV4-2 and J usage is TRBJ2-1; 8 nucleotides agree with TRBD2. The CDR3 has 16 residues. Germline V gene sequence: CDR1 LGHNA, CDR2 YNFKEQ. With 4 bases clipped from V and 0 bases from J, the junction kept 5 bases outside the gene matches.

The CDR3 DNA follows: TGTGCCAGCAGCAGCTCGGGACTGCGGGATCAGCCCCAGCATTTT. It codes for CASSSSGLRDQPQHF. The chain couples TRBV2 to TRBJ1-5; possible D gene TRBD1, 5 bases. V shed 6 bases and J shed 5 bases, with 17 bases lying between them. From germline, CDR1 is SNHLY and CDR2 FYNNEI. The CDR3 is 15 residues long.

V gene TRBV7-2 combines with J gene TRBJ2-5, with TRBD2 identical over 12 bases. CDR3 length equals 18 residues. Germline values: CDR1 SGHTA, CDR2 FQGNSA. With 0 bases clipped from V and 5 bases from J, the junction kept 10 bases outside the gene matches. In nucleotides, the CDR3 is TGTGCCAGCAGCTTAGCCCTCGCGACTAGCGGGGGTGGGGAGACCCAGTACTTC. Translating it yields CASSLALATSGGGETQYF.